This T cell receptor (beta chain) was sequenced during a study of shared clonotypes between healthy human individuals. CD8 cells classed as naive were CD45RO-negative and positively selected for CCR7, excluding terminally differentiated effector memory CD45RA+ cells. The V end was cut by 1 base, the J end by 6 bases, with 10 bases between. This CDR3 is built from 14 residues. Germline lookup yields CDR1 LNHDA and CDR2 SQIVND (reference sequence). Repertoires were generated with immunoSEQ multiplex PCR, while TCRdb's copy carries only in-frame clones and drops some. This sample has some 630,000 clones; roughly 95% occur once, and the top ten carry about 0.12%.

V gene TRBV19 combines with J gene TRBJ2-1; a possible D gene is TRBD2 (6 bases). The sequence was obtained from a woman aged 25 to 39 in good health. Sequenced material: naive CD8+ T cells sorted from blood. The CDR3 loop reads CASSIAATSNEQFF. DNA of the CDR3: TGTGCCAGTAGTATAGCCGCGACTAGCAATGAGCAGTTCTTC.